A single T cell receptor beta chain is shown here with its context. This sample is drawn from a study of blood T cell repertoires in COVID-19. Sequenced by immunoSEQ multiplex PCR; TCRdb stores in-frame clones only, minus some. The sample consists of about 370,000 clones, around 87% of them appearing once. Germline-derived CDR1 and CDR2 are KGHDR and SFDVKD. The J segment lost 6 bases and the V segment lost 4 bases, leaving 9 bases of the junction unmatched. This CDR3 has 16 amino acids. The TCR sequence derives from a woman under 40 with COVID-19, enrolled during active disease. Source material: peripheral blood. The V call is TRBV24-1, the J call TRBJ2-1, with 9 bases that match TRBD1. For the CDR3, the DNA is TGTGCCACCAGTGACCCGGGACAGGGTAGGTTCAATGAGCAGTTCTTC. Protein product: CATSDPGQGRFNEQFF.